This paragraph covers one T cell receptor (beta chain) sequence. The antigen is not known. This record comes from a study of CD4 T cells in relation to SARS-CoV-2 and coronaviruses. About the study: PBMCs were cultured with antigen for roughly 10 days before TCR beta sequencing. Controls used an HIV-1 Nef peptide pool or no peptide. General study points: Compared with monoreactive clones, crossreactive clones showed significantly weaker SARS-CoV-2 expansion.

Some clones are missing from TCRdb's copy, which holds only in-frame ones; the method was immunoSEQ multiplex PCR. The sample includes 20,000 to 25,000 clones, 75% to 85% seen only once; the top ten take 20% to 25%. The unexposed donors gave CD4+ T cells in about 2010-2019, prior to COVID-19. Isolation of CD4+ T cells took place after 10 days in culture. Unexposed-donor CD4+ T cells were probed with SARS-CoV-2 S/N and four cold-coronavirus spikes, cells permitting. The CDR3 is 13 amino acids. V was pared by 3 bases and J by 4 bases, with 1 base of the junction left unmatched. Germline-derived CDR1 and CDR2 are DFQATT and SNEGSKA (reference sequence).

This clonotype was obtained from a human donor in good health. The sample was CD4+ T cells from PBMCs, cultured in vitro. The chain uses TRBV20-1 and TRBJ1-1, with 11 bases fitting TRBD1. The CDR3 coding sequence is TGCAGTGCTAGTGGACAGGGGGCCACTGAAGCTTTCTTT. Translating gives CSASGQGATEAFF.